This TCR beta chain was retrieved from a study of beta chain features in type 1 diabetes. Reverse transcribing all isolated RNA meant expressed TCRB transcripts were sequenced. Measured with immunoSEQ multiplex PCR; TCRdb has only the in-frame clones, and not every one. The repertoire holds 310,000 or so clones, under 8.5% seen once, with less than 0.45% in the top ten. Sorting with CD45RO/CCR7/CD25/CD127/CD95/CD27 yielded naive, central memory, regulatory and stem-like memory CD4+ cells. Study results and limitations: A greater similarity of naive, central memory and Treg TCRB repertoires was seen among patients than among healthy donors. VDJ junctions from type 1 diabetes patients carried fewer insertions and larger deletions.

V was trimmed by 6 bases and J by 4 bases, leaving 10 bases between them. The CDR3 runs to 13 residues. Germline V CDR1 and CDR2: MNHNY, SVGAGI (reference sequence). This clone was observed at least ten times. Its target is unknown. V usage is TRBV6-6 and J usage is TRBJ1-5; TRBD1 is a possible D gene (6 bases). The sequencing input was central memory CD4+ T cells from blood. This sequence was found in a young woman in good health. In DNA form, the CDR3 reads TGTGCCAGCAGCCAGCAGGGGAATCAGCCCCAGCATTTT. This sequence encodes CASSQQGNQPQHF.